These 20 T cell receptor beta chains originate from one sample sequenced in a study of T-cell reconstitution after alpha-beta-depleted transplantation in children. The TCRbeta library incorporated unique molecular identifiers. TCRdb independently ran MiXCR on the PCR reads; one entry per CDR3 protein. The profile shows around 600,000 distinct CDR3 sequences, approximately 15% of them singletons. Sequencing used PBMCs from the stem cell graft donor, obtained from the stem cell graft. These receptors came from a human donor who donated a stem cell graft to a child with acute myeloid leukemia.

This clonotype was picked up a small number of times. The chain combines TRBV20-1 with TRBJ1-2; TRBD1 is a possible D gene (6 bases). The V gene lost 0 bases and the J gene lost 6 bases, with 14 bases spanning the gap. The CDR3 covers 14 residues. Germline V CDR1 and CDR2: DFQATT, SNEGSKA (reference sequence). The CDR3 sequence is CSARDINRDDGYTF. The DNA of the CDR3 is TGCAGTGCTAGAGATATTAACAGGGACGATGGCTACACCTTC.

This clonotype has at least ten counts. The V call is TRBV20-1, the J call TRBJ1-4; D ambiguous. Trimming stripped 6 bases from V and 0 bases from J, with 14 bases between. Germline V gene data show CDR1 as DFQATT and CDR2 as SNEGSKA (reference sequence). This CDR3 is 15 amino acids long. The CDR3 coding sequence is TGCAGTGCCATCAGCGGGTTCGCAACTAATGAAAAACTGTTTTTT. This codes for CSAISGFATNEKLFF.

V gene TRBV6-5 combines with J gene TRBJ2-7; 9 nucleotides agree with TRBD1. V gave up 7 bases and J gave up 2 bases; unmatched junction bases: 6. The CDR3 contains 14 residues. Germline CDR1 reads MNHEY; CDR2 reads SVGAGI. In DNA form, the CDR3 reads TGTGCCAGCAATTCGGGACAGGGTGCCTACGAGCAGTACTTC. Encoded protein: CASNSGQGAYEQYF.

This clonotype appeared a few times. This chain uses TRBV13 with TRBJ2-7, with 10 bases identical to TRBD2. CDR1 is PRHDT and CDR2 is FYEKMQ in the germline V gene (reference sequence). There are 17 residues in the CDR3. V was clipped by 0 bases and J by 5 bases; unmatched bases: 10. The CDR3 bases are TGTGCCAGCAGCTTAGGTCCAGCGGGGGGGCCCGCCCACGAGCAGTACGTC. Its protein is CASSLGPAGGPAHEQYV.

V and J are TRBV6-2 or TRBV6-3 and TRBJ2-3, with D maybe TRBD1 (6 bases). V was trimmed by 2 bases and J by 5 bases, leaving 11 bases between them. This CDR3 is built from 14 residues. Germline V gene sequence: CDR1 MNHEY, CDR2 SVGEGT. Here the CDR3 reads CASSYLGAGDTQYF. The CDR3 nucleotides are TGTGCCAGCAGTTACCTGGGGGCCGGAGATACGCAGTATTTT.

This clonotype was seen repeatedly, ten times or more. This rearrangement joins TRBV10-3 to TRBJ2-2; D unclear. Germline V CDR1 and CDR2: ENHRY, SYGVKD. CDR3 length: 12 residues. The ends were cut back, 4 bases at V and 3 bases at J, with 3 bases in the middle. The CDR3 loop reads CAISADTGELFF. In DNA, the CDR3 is TGTGCCATCAGTGCGGACACCGGGGAGCTGTTTTTT.

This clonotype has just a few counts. CDR3 residues: CASSSDRSRSYEQYF. Written as DNA, the CDR3 is TGTGCCAGCAGTTCAGACAGGTCTCGGTCCTACGAGCAGTACTTC. This chain connects TRBV12-3 or TRBV12-4 to TRBJ2-7, with D possibly matching TRBD1 (6 bases). The CDR3 totals 15 residues. The V end was cut by 4 bases, the J end by 1 base, with 14 bases between.

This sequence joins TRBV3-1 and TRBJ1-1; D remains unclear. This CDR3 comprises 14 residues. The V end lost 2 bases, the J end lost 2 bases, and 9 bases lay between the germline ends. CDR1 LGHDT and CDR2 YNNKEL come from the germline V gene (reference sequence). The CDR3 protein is CASSQIGQNTEAFF. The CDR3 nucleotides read TGTGCCAGCAGCCAAATTGGGCAAAACACTGAAGCTTTCTTT.

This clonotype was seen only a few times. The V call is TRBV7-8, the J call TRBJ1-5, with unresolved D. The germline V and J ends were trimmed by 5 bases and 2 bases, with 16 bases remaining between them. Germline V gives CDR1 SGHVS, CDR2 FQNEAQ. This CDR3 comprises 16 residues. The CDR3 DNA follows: TGTGCCAGCAGCCAATCCAGGAACGTCGGCAATCAGCCCCAGCATTTT. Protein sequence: CASSQSRNVGNQPQHF.

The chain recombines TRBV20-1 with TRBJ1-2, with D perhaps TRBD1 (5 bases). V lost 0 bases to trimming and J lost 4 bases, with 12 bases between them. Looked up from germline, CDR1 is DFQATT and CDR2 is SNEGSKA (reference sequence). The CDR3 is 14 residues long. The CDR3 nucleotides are TGCAGTGCTAGAGATCGGGGGGTAGTCTATGGCTACACCTTC. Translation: CSARDRGVVYGYTF.

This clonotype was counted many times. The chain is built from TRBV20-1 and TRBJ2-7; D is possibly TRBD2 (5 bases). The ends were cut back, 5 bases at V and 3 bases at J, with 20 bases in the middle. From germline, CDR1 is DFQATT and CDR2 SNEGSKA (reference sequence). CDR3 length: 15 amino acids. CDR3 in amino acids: CSAPAPRRGGYEQYV. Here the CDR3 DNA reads TGCAGTGCTCCCGCCCCCAGACGGGGTGGCTACGAGCAGTACGTC.

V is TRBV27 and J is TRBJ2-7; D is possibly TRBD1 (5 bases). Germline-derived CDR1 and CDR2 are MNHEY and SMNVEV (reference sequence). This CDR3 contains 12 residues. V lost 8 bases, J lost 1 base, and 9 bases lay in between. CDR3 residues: CASGQGSYEQYV. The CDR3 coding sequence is TGTGCCAGCGGTCAGGGTTCCTACGAGCAGTACGTC.

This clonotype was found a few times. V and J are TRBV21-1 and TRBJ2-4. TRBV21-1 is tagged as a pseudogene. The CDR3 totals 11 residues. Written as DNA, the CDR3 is TGTGCCAGCCAACTTTGGGACATTCAGTACTTC. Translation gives CASQLWDIQYF.

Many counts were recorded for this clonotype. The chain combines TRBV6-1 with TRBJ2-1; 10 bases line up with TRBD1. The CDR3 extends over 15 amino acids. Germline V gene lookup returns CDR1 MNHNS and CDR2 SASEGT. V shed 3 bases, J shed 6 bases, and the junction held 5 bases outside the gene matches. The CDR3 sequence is CASSDTWTGGNEQFF. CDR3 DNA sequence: TGTGCCAGCAGTGACACCTGGACAGGGGGCAATGAGCAGTTCTTC.

CDR3 in amino acids: CASKGRETQYF. CDR3 in DNA: TGTGCCAGCAAAGGGCGAGAGACCCAGTACTTC. The chain carries TRBV2 and TRBJ2-5; D is ambiguous. Trimming took 7 bases from V and 4 from J, leaving 7 bases between them. Germline lookup yields CDR1 SNHLY and CDR2 FYNNEI. CDR3 length: 11 amino acids.

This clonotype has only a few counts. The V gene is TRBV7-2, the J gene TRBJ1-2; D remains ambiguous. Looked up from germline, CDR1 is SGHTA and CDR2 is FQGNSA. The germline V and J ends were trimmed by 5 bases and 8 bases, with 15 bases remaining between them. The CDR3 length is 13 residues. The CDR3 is CASSPTNERGYTF. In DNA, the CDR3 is TGTGCCAGCAGCCCTACGAACGAGAGGGGCTACACCTTC.

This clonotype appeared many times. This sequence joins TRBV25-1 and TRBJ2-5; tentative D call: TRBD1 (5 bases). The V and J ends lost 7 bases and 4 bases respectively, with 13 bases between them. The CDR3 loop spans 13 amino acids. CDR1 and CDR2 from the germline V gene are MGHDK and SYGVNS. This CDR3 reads CASNRQSGETQYF. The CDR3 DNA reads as TGTGCCAGCAACAGGCAGTCCGGAGAGACCCAGTACTTC.

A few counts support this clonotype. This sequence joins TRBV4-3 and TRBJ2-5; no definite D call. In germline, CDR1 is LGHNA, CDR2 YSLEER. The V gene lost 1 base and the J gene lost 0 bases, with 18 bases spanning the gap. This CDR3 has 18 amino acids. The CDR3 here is CASSQVVIGPTDQETQYF. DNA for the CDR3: TGCGCCAGCAGCCAAGTCGTAATTGGACCAACAGACCAAGAGACCCAGTACTTC.

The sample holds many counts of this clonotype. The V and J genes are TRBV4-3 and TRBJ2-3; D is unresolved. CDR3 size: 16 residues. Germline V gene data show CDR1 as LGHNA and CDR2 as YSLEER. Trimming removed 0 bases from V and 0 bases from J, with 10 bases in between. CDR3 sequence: CASSQDASTSTDTQYF. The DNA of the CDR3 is TGCGCCAGCAGCCAAGATGCCAGCACTAGCACAGATACGCAGTATTTT.

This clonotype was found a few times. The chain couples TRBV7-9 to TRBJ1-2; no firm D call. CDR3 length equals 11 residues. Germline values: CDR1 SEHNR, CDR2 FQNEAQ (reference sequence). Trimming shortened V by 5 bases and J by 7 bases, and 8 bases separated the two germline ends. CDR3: CASSPARGYTF. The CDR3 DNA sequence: TGTGCCAGCAGCCCCGCCCGTGGCTACACCTTC.